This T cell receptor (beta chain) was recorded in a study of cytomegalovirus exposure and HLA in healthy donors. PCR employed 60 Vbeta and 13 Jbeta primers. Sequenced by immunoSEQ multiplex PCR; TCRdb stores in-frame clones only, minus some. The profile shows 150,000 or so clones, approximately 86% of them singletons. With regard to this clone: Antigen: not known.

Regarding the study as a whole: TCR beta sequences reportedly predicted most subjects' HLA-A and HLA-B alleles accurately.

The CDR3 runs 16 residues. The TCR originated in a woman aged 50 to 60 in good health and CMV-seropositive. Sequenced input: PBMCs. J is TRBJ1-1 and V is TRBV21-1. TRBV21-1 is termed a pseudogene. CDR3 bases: TGTGCCAGCAGCAAAAGGGTGGGGGGAGTACACACTGAAGCTTTCTTT. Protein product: CASSKRVGGVHTEAFF.